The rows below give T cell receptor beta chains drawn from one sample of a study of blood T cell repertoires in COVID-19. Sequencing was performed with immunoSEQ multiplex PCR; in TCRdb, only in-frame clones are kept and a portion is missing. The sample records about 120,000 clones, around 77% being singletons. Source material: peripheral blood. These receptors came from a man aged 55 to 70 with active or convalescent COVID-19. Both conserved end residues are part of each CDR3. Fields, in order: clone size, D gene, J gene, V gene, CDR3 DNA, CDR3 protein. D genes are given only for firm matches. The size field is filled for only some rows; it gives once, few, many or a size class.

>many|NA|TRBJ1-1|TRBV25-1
TGTGCCAGCAGTGAAGTCCGGGGGGCTAACACTGAAGCTTTCTTT
CASSEVRGANTEAFF
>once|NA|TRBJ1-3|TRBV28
TGTGCCAGCAGCCCTGCTGCGGGTAAAGGGGGTTCTGGAAACACCATATATTTT
CASSPAAGKGGSGNTIYF
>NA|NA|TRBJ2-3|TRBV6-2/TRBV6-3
TGTGCCAGCAGTTATGGCGGATCAGTTACGCAGTATTTT
CASSYGGSVTQYF
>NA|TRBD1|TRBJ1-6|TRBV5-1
TGCGCCAGCAGCTTACTGGACAGGGGAGGCTCACCCCTCCACTTT
CASSLLDRGGSPLHF
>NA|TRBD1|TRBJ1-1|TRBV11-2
TGTGCCAGCAGCATTACAGGGGGCGGAGGGGGTGAAGCTTTCTTT
CASSITGGGGGEAFF
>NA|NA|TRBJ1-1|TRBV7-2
TGTGCCAGCAGCTTAGTACGGGGGAACACTGAAGCTTTCTTT
CASSLVRGNTEAFF
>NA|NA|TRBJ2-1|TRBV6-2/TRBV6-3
TGTGCCAGCAGTGGAAGGACTACCCTACGCAATGAGCAGTTCTTC
CASSGRTTLRNEQFF
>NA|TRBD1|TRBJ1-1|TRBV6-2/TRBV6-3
TGTGCCAGCAGTTACGCAGGGGGTTCAGGCACTGAAGCTTTCTTT
CASSYAGGSGTEAFF
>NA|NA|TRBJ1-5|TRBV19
TGTGCCAGTAGTATCAGGAGGGGCAATCAGCCCCAGCATTTT
CASSIRRGNQPQHF
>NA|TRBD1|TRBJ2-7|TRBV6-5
TGTGCCAGCAGCAAAGGGACAGGGATCTACGAGCAGTACTTC
CASSKGTGIYEQYF
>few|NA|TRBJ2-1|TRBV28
TGTGCCAGCAGTGCCCCTAGAGGGTCATACAATGAGCAGTTCTTC
CASSAPRGSYNEQFF
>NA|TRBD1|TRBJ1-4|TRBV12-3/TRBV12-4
TGTGCCAGCAGTTCCATGACAGGGGAGGAACTGTTTTTT
CASSSMTGEELFF
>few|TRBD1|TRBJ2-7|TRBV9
TGTGCCAGCAGCGTAGCGGGACAGGGCCCCTACGAGCAGTACTTC
CASSVAGQGPYEQYF
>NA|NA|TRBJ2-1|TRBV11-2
TGTGCCAGCAGCTCCCACAGGGTTGGTGAGCAGTTCTTC
CASSSHRVGEQFF
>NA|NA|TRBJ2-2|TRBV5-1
TGCGCCAGCAGCTCCCCTGCGGGAACCGGGGAGCTGTTTTTT
CASSSPAGTGELFF
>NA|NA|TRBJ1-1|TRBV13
TGTGCCAGCAGCCTTCCCTTCTCCAGGGGACATGAAGCTTTCTTT
CASSLPFSRGHEAFF
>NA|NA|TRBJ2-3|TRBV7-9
TGTGCCAGCAGCTTAACCCCAGGGGAGAGTACAGATACGCAGTATTTT
CASSLTPGESTDTQYF
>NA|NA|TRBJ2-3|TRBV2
TGTGCCAGCAAGGACAGTCGAGATACGCAGTATTTT
CASKDSRDTQYF
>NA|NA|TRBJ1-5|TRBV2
TGTGCCAGCAATTGGGGGGGCAGAGATCAGCCCCAGCATTTT
CASNWGGRDQPQHF
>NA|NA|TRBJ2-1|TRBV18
TGTGCCAGCTCTCAGGCGGGTCAATACTACAATGAGCAGTTCTTC
CASSQAGQYYNEQFF
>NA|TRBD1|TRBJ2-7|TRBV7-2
TGTGCCAGCAGCCCCCGACAGGGGCAGTACGAGCAGTACTTC
CASSPRQGQYEQYF
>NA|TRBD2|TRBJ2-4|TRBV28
TGTGCCAGCAGTCACTCGGGACTAGCGGGAGTACAGGGAGGAAACATTCAGTACTTC
CASSHSGLAGVQGGNIQYF
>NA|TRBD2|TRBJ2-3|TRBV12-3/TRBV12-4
TGTGCCAGCAGTTCGGGGGGGACAGATACGCAGTATTTT
CASSSGGTDTQYF
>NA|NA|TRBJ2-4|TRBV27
TGTGCCAGCAGTTTTATTTCGGAGGCAATAGCCAAAAACATTCAGTACTTC
CASSFISEAIAKNIQYF